This T cell receptor (beta chain) was recovered during a study of shared clonotypes between healthy human individuals. The data were produced by immunoSEQ multiplex PCR, yet TCRdb's version contains in-frame clones alone and is incomplete. The table lists over 2 million clones, under 95% of them singletons. Turning to this clone: Its antigen is as yet unknown.

General observations from the study: Enrolling few donors narrowed the genetic and exposure-history diversity that was represented.

The germline gives CDR1 SEHNR, CDR2 FQNEAQ (reference sequence). Trimming took off 5 bases at V and 8 bases at J, with 15 bases between the two ends. The CDR3 is 13 residues long. The genes are TRBV7-9 and TRBJ1-2; TRBD1 is a possible D gene (6 bases). The specimen sequenced was naive CD4+ T cells from PBMCs. Subset indicated: CD45RA+ positively selected. The clonotype comes from a man younger than 30 in good health. Some clones in this sample may be carry-over from other donors' samples. The CDR3 sequence: CASSQPRGSGYTF. CDR3 bases: TGTGCCAGCAGCCAGCCCAGGGGCAGCGGCTACACCTTC.